Listed below are T cell receptor beta chains from one sample, sequenced in a study of control samples from healthy donors and cancer patients. The assay was immunoSEQ multiplex PCR, and TCRdb's table has in-frame clones only and misses some. The repertoire includes approximately 140,000 clones, 75% to 95% of them detected once, and about 7.1% sits in the top ten. The sample was blood. These receptors originate from a young man in good health. The CDR3 runs from the conserved cysteine through the conserved F or W. Each record gives: CDR3 protein, CDR3 DNA, V gene, clone size, J gene, D gene. A D gene is named only where the DNA matches it firmly. Expanded clones are given a class, and other clones once, few, many or no size at all.

CDR3 protein: CASSQRQVTNQPQHF
CDR3 DNA: TGTGCCAGCAGCCAGAGACAGGTTACCAATCAGCCCCAGCATTTT
V gene: TRBV5-6
clone size: -
J gene: TRBJ1-5
D gene: -

CDR3 protein: CASSQVRSTNTGELFF
CDR3 DNA: TGTGCCAGCAGCCAAGTCCGCAGTACGAACACCGGGGAGCTGTTTTTT
V gene: TRBV3-1/TRBV3-2
clone size: -
J gene: TRBJ2-2
D gene: -

CDR3 protein: CAGATAGAFF
CDR3 DNA: TGTGCCGGCGCAACGGCCGGGGCTTTCTTT
V gene: TRBV30
clone size: -
J gene: TRBJ1-1
D gene: -

CDR3 protein: CASSTLTGVGGELFF
CDR3 DNA: TGTGCCAGTAGTACCTTGACAGGGGTGGGCGGGGAGCTGTTTTTT
V gene: TRBV19
clone size: once
J gene: TRBJ2-2
D gene: TRBD1

CDR3 protein: CANKKEGGTYEQYF
CDR3 DNA: TGTGCCAATAAAAAGGAAGGGGGGACCTACGAGCAGTACTTC
V gene: TRBV2
clone size: -
J gene: TRBJ2-7
D gene: -

CDR3 protein: CASSLGVTGELFF
CDR3 DNA: TGTGCCAGCAGCTTGGGGGTCACCGGGGAGCTGTTTTTT
V gene: TRBV11-3
clone size: -
J gene: TRBJ2-2
D gene: -

CDR3 protein: CASSQAPRANTGELFF
CDR3 DNA: TGTGCCAGCAGCCAGGCGCCCAGGGCGAACACCGGGGAGCTGTTTTTT
V gene: TRBV7-9
clone size: -
J gene: TRBJ2-2
D gene: -

CDR3 protein: CASSLDGAGKQPQHF
CDR3 DNA: TGCGCCAGCAGCTTGGATGGGGCCGGGAAACAGCCCCAGCATTTT
V gene: TRBV5-1
clone size: -
J gene: TRBJ1-5
D gene: -

CDR3 protein: CASSLDSLSNQPQHF
CDR3 DNA: TGTGCCAGCAGCTTAGACAGCCTAAGCAATCAGCCCCAGCATTTT
V gene: TRBV7-2
clone size: -
J gene: TRBJ1-5
D gene: -

CDR3 protein: CASSPSAGAINYGYTF
CDR3 DNA: TGTGCCAGCAGCCCCTCCGCGGGCGCGATTAACTATGGCTACACCTTC
V gene: TRBV3-1/TRBV3-2
clone size: once
J gene: TRBJ1-2
D gene: -

CDR3 protein: CASSPTGVESEKLFF
CDR3 DNA: TGTGCCAGCAGCCCGACGGGGGTAGAGAGTGAAAAACTGTTTTTT
V gene: TRBV11-2
clone size: -
J gene: TRBJ1-4
D gene: -

CDR3 protein: CASRAGTGNEKLFF
CDR3 DNA: TGCGCCAGCCGAGCCGGGACGGGGAATGAAAAACTGTTTTTT
V gene: TRBV5-1
clone size: -
J gene: TRBJ1-4
D gene: -

CDR3 protein: CSVKHRGSDEKLFF
CDR3 DNA: TGCAGCGTTAAACACAGGGGGAGTGATGAAAAACTGTTTTTT
V gene: TRBV29-1
clone size: -
J gene: TRBJ1-4
D gene: TRBD1

CDR3 protein: CASSDREMFSGNTIYF
CDR3 DNA: TGTGCCAGCAGTGACAGGGAGATGTTCTCTGGAAACACCATATATTTT
V gene: TRBV6-1
clone size: -
J gene: TRBJ1-3
D gene: -

CDR3 protein: CASSLTPGLARVGQETQYF
CDR3 DNA: TGCGCCAGCAGTTTGACGCCGGGACTAGCGAGGGTGGGACAAGAGACCCAGTACTTC
V gene: TRBV5-1
clone size: -
J gene: TRBJ2-5
D gene: TRBD2